A selection of T cell receptor beta chains follows, all from one sample in a study of T cell repertoires in cytomegalovirus infection. TCRdb called the reads again in MiXCR, with one record for every CDR3 protein. Altogether 100,000 to 150,000 distinct CDR3 sequences are present, 8.8% being singletons, with the ten largest covering about a tenth. Sequenced material: PBMCs. These TCRs come from a human donor in good health (CMV status not recorded). Some clones in this sample may be carry-over from other donors' samples. The CDR3 runs from the conserved cysteine through the conserved F or W. The order of the fields is clone size, J gene, V gene, D gene, CDR3 protein, CDR3 DNA. D genes are given only for firm matches. Clone sizes are given selectively: once, few, many, or a class where the clone is expanded.

many | TRBJ2-3 | TRBV2 | TRBD1 | CASSRDSSSTDTQYF | TGTGCCAGCAGTCGGGACAGCTCTAGCACAGATACGCAGTATTTT
NA | TRBJ1-6 | TRBV7-9 | NA | CASSFSLTGENSPLHF | TGTGCCAGCAGCTTTAGCCTGACAGGCGAAAATTCACCCCTCCACTTT
many | TRBJ2-7 | TRBV7-9 | TRBD1 | CASSLDRGLYEQYF | TGTGCCAGCAGCCTGGACAGGGGGCTTTACGAGCAGTACTTC
few | TRBJ1-1 | TRBV28 | NA | CASNNPAEAFF | TGTGCCAGCAACAACCCCGCTGAAGCTTTCTTT
many | TRBJ2-5 | TRBV7-2 | NA | CASSLVDFYRETQYF | TGTGCCAGCAGCTTGGTGGACTTTTATCGGGAGACCCAGTACTTC
NA | TRBJ1-1 | TRBV5-5 | TRBD1 | CASRLPSPGQGAKAFF | TGTGCCAGCAGACTGCCCTCCCCCGGACAGGGGGCAAAAGCTTTCTTT
many | TRBJ1-1 | TRBV12-3/TRBV12-4 | NA | CASSLVRGSLNTEAFF | TGTGCCAGCAGTTTAGTAAGGGGATCGTTGAACACTGAAGCTTTCTTT
many | TRBJ1-2 | TRBV28 | TRBD1 | CASRGQEYGYTF | TGTGCCAGCCGCGGACAGGAGTATGGCTACACCTTC
few | TRBJ2-3 | TRBV30 | TRBD2 | CAWSVLTSGGSTQYF | TGTGCCTGGAGTGTACTAACTAGCGGGGGGTCTACGCAGTATTTT
few | TRBJ2-7 | TRBV20-1 | NA | CSARELKSYEQYF | TGCAGTGCTAGAGAACTAAAGTCCTACGAGCAGTACTTC
many | TRBJ2-2 | TRBV11-2 | TRBD1 | CASSPWTGATGELFF | TGTGCCAGCAGCCCTTGGACAGGGGCCACCGGGGAGCTGTTTTTT
few | TRBJ1-5 | TRBV20-1 | TRBD1 | CSARDRQGSNQPQHF | TGCAGTGCTAGAGATCGACAGGGGAGCAATCAGCCCCAGCATTTT
many | TRBJ1-2 | TRBV12-3/TRBV12-4 | NA | CASTPHGGFYGYTF | TGTGCCAGCACCCCCCACGGTGGCTTCTATGGCTACACCTTC
many | TRBJ2-1 | TRBV7-2 | TRBD2 | CASSLALPGTSGWNEQFF | TGTGCCAGCAGCTTAGCTCTCCCCGGGACTAGCGGGTGGAATGAGCAGTTCTTC
few | TRBJ2-7 | TRBV5-1 | TRBD2 | CASSGGSGGSYEQYF | TGCGCCAGCAGCGGGGGGAGCGGGGGCAGCTACGAGCAGTACTTC
many | TRBJ2-7 | TRBV7-9 | NA | CASSVTGTTYEQYF | TGTGCCAGCAGCGTGACAGGAACAACCTACGAGCAGTACTTC
NA | TRBJ2-7 | TRBV29-1 | TRBD1 | CSVRTGGLYEQYF | TGCAGCGTGAGGACAGGGGGTTTGTACGAGCAGTACTTC
many | TRBJ2-7 | TRBV20-1 | TRBD2 | CSARDPNKAGGPNEQYF | TGCAGTGCTAGAGATCCTAACAAGGCGGGGGGGCCCAACGAGCAGTACTTC
NA | TRBJ2-4 | TRBV9 | TRBD1 | CASSLGTGGFENIQYF | TGTGCCAGCAGCCTCGGGACAGGGGGCTTCGAAAACATTCAGTACTTC
many | TRBJ1-6 | TRBV5-1 | NA | CASSLMRVNSPLHF | TGCGCCAGCAGCTTGATGCGGGTTAATTCACCCCTCCACTTT
NA | TRBJ1-2 | TRBV7-9 | TRBD1 | CASSLAQGNYGYTF | TGTGCCAGCAGCTTAGCACAGGGGAACTATGGCTACACCTTC
many | TRBJ1-1 | TRBV18 | NA | CASSPSRGTAEAFF | TGTGCCAGCTCACCTTCGAGGGGGACCGCTGAAGCTTTCTTT
few | TRBJ1-5 | TRBV28 | TRBD1 | CASSFAAQGAQPQHF | TGTGCCAGCAGTTTCGCTGCGCAGGGGGCTCAGCCCCAGCATTTT
many | TRBJ2-3 | TRBV7-9 | NA | CASSLYPDTQYF | TGTGCCAGCAGCTTATATCCAGATACGCAGTATTTT
few | TRBJ1-3 | TRBV5-1 | NA | CASSSGGMENTIYF | TGCGCCAGCAGCTCGGGGGGAATGGAAAACACCATATATTTT
few | TRBJ1-6 | TRBV20-1 | TRBD1 | CSAERTGASSYNSPLHF | TGCAGTGCTGAGAGGACAGGAGCTAGCTCCTATAATTCACCCCTCCACTTT
few | TRBJ2-5 | TRBV28 | NA | CASSPAQGVETQYF | TGTGCCAGCAGCCCTGCTCAGGGAGTAGAGACCCAGTACTTC
many | TRBJ1-1 | TRBV3-1 | TRBD1 | CASSQGQGETEAFF | TGTGCCAGCAGCCAGGGACAGGGGGAAACTGAAGCTTTCTTT
many | TRBJ1-5 | TRBV12-5 | NA | CASGYILANPQHF | TGTGCTAGTGGCTATATTTTGGCCAACCCCCAGCATTTT